This T cell receptor (beta chain) was sequenced for a study of response to subunit inactivated influenza vaccine. The length of the CDR3 is 13 residues. The germline V gene encodes CDR1 MNHEY and CDR2 SVGEGT. Trimming cost V 5 bases and J 5 bases; bases outside gene matches: 4. Using its own MiXCR run on the RT-PCR reads, TCRdb lists one record per CDR3 protein. This table holds over 150,000 distinct CDR3 sequences, around 10% found once. This clonotype was picked up many times. Its antigen is unknown. Study conclusions and caveats: The authors suggested that few new T cells are recruited per seasonal influenza vaccination.

V usage is TRBV6-2 or TRBV6-3 and J usage is TRBJ1-1, with 8 positions matching TRBD1. Here the sequenced sample was CD8+ T cells sorted from PBMCs, taken around 25 months after vaccination. The source is a man between 50 and 69 years old who received an inactivated influenza vaccine. The CDR3 coding sequence is TGTGCCAGCAGTCAGGGGGCTCGGACTGAAGCTTTCTTT. As protein: CASSQGARTEAFF.